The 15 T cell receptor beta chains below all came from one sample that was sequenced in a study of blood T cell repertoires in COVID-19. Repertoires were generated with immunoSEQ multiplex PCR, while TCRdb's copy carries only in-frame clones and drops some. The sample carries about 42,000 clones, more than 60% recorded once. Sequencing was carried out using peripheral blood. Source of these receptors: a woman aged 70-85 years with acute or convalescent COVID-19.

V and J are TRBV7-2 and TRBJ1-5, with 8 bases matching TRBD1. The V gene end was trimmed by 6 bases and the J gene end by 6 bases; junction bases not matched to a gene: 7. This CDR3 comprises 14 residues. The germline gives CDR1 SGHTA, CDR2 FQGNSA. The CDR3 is CASSPGGWGQPQHF. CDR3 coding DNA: TGTGCCAGCAGTCCAGGGGGCTGGGGTCAGCCCCAGCATTTT. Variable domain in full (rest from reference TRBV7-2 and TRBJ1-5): GAGVSQSPSNKVTEKGKDVELRCDPISGHTALYWYRQSLGQGLEFLIYFQGNSAPDKSGLPSDRFSAERTGGSVSTLTIQRTQQEDSAVYLCASSPGGWGQPQHFGDGTRLSIL.

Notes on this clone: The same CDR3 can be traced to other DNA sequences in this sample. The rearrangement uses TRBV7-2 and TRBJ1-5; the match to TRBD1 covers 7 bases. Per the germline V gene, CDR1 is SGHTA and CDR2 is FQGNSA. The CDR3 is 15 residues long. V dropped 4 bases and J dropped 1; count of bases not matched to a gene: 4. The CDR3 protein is CASSSTGLSNQPQHF. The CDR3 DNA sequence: TGTGCCAGCAGCTCGACAGGGTTGAGCAATCAGCCCCAGCATTTT. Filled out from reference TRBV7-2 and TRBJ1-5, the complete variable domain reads GAGVSQSPSNKVTEKGKDVELRCDPISGHTALYWYRQSLGQGLEFLIYFQGNSAPDKSGLPSDRFSAERTGGSVSTLTIQRTQQEDSAVYLCASSSTGLSNQPQHFGDGTRLSIL.

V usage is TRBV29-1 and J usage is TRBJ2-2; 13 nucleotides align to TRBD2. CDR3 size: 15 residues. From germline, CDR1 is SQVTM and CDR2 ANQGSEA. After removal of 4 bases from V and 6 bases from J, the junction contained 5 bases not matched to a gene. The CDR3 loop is CSVGTSGSQAGELFF. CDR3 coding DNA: TGCAGCGTTGGGACTAGCGGGAGTCAAGCCGGGGAGCTGTTTTTT.

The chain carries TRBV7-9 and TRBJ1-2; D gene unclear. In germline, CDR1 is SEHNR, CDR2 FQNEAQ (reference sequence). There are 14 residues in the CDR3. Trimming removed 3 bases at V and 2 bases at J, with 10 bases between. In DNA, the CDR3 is TGTGCCAGCAGCTTTATGAGTCGGAACTATGGCTACACCTTC. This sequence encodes CASSFMSRNYGYTF.

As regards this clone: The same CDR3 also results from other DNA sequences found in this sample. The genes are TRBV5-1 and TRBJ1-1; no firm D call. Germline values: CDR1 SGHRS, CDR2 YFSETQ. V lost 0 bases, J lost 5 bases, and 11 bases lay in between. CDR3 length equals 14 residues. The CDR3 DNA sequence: TGCGCCAGCAGCTTGGGGCCGGGGAATACTGAAGCTTTCTTT. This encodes CASSLGPGNTEAFF.

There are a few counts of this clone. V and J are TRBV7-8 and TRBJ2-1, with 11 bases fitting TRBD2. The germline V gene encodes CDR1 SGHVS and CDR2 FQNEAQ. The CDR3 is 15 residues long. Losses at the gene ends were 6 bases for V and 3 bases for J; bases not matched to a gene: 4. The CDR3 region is CASRTGTSGYNEQFF. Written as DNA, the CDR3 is TGTGCCAGCAGAACCGGGACTAGCGGCTACAATGAGCAGTTCTTC.

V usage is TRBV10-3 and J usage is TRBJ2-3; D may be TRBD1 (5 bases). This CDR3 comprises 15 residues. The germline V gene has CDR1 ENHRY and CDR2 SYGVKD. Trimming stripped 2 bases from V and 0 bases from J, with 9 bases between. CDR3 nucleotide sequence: TGTGCCATCAGTGAGAGGGCAGGGAGCACAGATACGCAGTATTTT. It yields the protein CAISERAGSTDTQYF.

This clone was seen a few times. The CDR3 nucleotides read TGTGCCAGCAGCCTTGGGGCAGGGCAGGAACAGCCCCAGCATTTT. This codes for CASSLGAGQEQPQHF. This chain connects TRBV4-2 to TRBJ1-5; a weak D match, TRBD1 (5 bases). CDR1 and CDR2 (germline): LGHNA, YNFKEQ. The V end lost 4 bases, the J end lost 7 bases, and 17 bases lay between the germline ends. The CDR3 runs 15 residues.

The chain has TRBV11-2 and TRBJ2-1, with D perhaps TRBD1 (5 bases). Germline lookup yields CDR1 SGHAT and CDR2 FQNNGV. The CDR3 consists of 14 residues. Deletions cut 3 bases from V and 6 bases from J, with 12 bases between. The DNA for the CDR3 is TGTGCCAGCAGCTTGCAGGGCGTTCTCAATGAGCAGTTCTTC. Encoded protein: CASSLQGVLNEQFF.

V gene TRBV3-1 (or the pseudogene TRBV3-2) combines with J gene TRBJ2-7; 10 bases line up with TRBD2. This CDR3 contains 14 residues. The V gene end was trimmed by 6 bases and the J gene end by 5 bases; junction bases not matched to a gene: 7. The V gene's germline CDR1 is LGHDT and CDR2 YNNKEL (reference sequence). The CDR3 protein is CASSSAGGYHEQYF. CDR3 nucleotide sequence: TGTGCCAGCAGTTCAGCGGGGGGGTATCACGAGCAGTACTTC.

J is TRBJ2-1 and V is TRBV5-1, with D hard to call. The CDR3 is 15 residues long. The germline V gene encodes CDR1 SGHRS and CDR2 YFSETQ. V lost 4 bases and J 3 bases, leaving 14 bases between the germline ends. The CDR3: CASSQVSSVYNEQFF. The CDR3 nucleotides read TGCGCCAGCAGCCAGGTCAGCTCGGTCTACAATGAGCAGTTCTTC.

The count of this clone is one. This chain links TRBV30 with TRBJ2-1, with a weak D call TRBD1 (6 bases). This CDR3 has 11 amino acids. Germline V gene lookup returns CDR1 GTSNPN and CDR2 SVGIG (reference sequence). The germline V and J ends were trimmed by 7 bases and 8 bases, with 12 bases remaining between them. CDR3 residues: CALGALDEQFF. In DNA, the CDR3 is TGTGCCTTGGGGGCCCTCGATGAGCAGTTCTTC.

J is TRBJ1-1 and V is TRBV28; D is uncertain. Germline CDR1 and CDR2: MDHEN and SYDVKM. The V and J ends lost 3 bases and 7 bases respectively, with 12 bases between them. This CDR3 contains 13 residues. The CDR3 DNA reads TGTGCCAGCAGTTTTCTGGGCAGTCATGAAGCTTTCTTT. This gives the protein CASSFLGSHEAFF. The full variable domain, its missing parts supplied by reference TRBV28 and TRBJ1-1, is DVKVTQSSRYLVKRTGEKVFLECVQDMDHENMFWYRQDPGLGLRLIYFSYDVKMKEKGDIPEGYSVSREKKERFSLILESASTNQTSMYLCASSFLGSHEAFFGQGTRLTVV.

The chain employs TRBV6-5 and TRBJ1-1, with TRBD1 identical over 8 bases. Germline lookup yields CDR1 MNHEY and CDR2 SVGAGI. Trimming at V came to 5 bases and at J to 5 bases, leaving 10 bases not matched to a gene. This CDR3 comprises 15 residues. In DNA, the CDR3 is TGTGCCAGCAGTCCGCTTAGGACAGGGAGGACTGAAGCTTTCTTT. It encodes CASSPLRTGRTEAFF.

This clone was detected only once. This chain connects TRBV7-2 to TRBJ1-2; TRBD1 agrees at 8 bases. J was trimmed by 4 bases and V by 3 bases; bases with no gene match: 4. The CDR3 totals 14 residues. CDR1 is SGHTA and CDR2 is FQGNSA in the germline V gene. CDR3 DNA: TGTGCCAGCAGCTTCGTCGGACAGGGCTATGGCTACACCTTC. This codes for CASSFVGQGYGYTF.